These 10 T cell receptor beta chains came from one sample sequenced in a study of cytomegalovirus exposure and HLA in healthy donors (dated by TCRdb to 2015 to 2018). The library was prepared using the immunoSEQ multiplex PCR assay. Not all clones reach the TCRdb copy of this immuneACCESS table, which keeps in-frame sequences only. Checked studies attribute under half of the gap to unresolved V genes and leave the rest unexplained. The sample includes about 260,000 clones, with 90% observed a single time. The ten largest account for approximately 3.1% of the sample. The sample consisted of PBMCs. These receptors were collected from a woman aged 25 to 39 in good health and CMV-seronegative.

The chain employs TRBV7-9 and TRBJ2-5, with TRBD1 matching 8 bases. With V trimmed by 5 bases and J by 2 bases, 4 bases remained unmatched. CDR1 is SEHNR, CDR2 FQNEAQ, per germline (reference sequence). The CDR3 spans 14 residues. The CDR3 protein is CASSQGQGQETQYF. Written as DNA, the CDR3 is TGTGCCAGCAGCCAAGGACAGGGACAAGAGACCCAGTACTTC.

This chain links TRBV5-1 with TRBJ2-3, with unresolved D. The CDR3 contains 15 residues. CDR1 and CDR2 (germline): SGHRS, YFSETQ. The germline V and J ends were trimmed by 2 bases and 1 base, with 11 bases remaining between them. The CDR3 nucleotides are TGCGCCAGCAGCTTAATGGTTTACGGCACAGATACGCAGTATTTT. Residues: CASSLMVYGTDTQYF.

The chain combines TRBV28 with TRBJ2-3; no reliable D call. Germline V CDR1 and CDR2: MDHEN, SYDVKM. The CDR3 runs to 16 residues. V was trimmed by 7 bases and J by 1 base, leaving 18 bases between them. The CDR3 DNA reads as TGTGCCAGCAAGATCATCCGCACTCGGGGCACAGATACGCAGTATTTT. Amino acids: CASKIIRTRGTDTQYF. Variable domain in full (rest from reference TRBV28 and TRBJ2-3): DVKVTQSSRYLVKRTGEKVFLECVQDMDHENMFWYRQDPGLGLRLIYFSYDVKMKEKGDIPEGYSVSREKKERFSLILESASTNQTSMYLCASKIIRTRGTDTQYFGPGTRLTVL.

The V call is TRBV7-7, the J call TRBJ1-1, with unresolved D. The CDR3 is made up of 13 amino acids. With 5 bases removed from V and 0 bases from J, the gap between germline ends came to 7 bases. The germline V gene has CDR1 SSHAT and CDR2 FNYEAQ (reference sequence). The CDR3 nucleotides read TGTGCCAGCAGCACGACATTGAACACTGAAGCTTTCTTT. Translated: CASSTTLNTEAFF.

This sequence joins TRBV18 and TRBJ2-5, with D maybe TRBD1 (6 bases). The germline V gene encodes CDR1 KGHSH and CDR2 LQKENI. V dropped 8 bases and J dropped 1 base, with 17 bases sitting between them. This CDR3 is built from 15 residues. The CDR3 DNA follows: TGTGCCAGCGTCCCGGGACACACGAGCCAAGAGACCCAGTACTTC. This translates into CASVPGHTSQETQYF.

Here the CDR3 DNA reads TGCGCCAGCAGCCAAGGTAGCGGGGGATTCAATGAGCAGTTCTTC. Residues: CASSQGSGGFNEQFF. The chain uses TRBV4-3 and TRBJ2-1; 9 bases match TRBD2. This CDR3 comprises 15 residues. J gave up 6 bases and V 1 base, and 4 bases lay outside the gene matches. Looked up from germline, CDR1 is LGHNA and CDR2 is YSLEER.

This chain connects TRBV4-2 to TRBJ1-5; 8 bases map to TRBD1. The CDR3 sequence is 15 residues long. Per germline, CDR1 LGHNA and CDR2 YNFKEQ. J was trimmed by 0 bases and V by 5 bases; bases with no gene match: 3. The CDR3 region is CASSGQGRSNQPQHF. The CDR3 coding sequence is TGTGCCAGCAGCGGACAGGGTCGTAGCAATCAGCCCCAGCATTTT.

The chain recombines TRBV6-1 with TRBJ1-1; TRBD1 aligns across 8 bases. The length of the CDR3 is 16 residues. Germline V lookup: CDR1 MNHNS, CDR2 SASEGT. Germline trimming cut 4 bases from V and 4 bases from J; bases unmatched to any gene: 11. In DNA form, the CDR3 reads TGTGCCAGCAGTGGAGGACAGGGCTCACGCCTCACTGAAGCTTTCTTT. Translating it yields CASSGGQGSRLTEAFF.

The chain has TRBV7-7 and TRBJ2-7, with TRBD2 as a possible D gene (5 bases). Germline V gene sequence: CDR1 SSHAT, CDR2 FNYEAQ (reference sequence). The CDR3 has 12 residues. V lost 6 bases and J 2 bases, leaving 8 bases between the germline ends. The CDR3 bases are TGTGCCAGCAGTCGGGAACCCTACGAGCAGTACTTC. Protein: CASSREPYEQYF.

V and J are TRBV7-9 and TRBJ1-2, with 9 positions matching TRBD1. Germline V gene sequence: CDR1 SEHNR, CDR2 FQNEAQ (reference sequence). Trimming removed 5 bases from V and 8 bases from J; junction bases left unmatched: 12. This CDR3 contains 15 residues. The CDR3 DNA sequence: TGTGCCAGCAGCCCGAGCGGGACAGGGTGGTGGGGCTACACCTTC. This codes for CASSPSGTGWWGYTF.